Each of the 28 T cell receptor beta chains below was sequenced from the same sample in a study of technical replicates of blood from a few donors. The method was immunoSEQ multiplex PCR; TCRdb's version includes in-frame clones alone and lacks a portion of them. This repertoire shows about 81,000 clones, 90% to 97% found once; its top ten account for 0.3% to 0.4%. Sequenced: T cells isolated from PBMCs. These receptors all stem from a human donor in good health.

V and J are TRBV11-2 and TRBJ2-2, with a possible D match to TRBD1 (6 bases). Germline CDR1 and CDR2: SGHAT and FQNNGV. Trimming cost V 4 bases and J 8 bases, with 11 bases left between them. CDR3 size: 13 residues. The CDR3 DNA follows: TGTGCCAGCAGCTACCAGGGGCCGGGGGAGCTGTTTTTT. The encoded protein is CASSYQGPGELFF.

V is TRBV27 and J is TRBJ2-3; 9 bases fit TRBD2. Germline-derived CDR1 and CDR2 are MNHEY and SMNVEV (reference sequence). V was clipped by 2 bases and J by 6 bases; unmatched bases: 9. The CDR3 sequence is 16 residues long. CDR3 nucleotides: TGTGCCAGCAGTTTAGGGCGGGAGGGGACCTCGGATACGCAGTATTTT. It codes for CASSLGREGTSDTQYF.

The V gene is TRBV4-3, the J gene TRBJ2-5, with 9 bases fitting TRBD2. This CDR3 region has 19 residues. Germline CDR1 reads LGHNA; CDR2 reads YSLEER. The ends lost 0 bases at V and 4 bases at J; junction bases unmatched: 15. Here the CDR3 DNA reads TGCGCCAGCAGCCAAGACCAAACGAGCGCGGGAGGGCCCCCAGAGACCCAGTACTTC. Its protein is CASSQDQTSAGGPPETQYF.

There are a few counts of this clone. This chain connects TRBV19 to TRBJ1-1; 7 bases map to TRBD1. The junction had 8 bases not matched to a gene; V was cut back by 8 bases and J by 5 bases. This CDR3 contains 13 residues. The V gene's germline CDR1 is LNHDA and CDR2 SQIVND (reference sequence). As DNA, the CDR3 is TGTGCCAGTGGGAATACAGGGGATACTGAAGCTTTCTTT. This encodes CASGNTGDTEAFF.

CDR3 region: CASSPFSGPYNEQFF. The CDR3, as DNA: TGTGCCAGCAGCCCTTTTAGCGGGCCCTACAATGAGCAGTTCTTC. This chain uses TRBV7-3 with TRBJ2-1; 7 positions agree with TRBD2. V trimming: 5 bases; J trimming: 2 bases; junction bases outside the gene matches: 6. The CDR3 sequence is 15 residues long. Germline assignment: CDR1 SGHTA and CDR2 FQGTGA.

The rearrangement joins TRBV28 to TRBJ1-1, with TRBD1 matching over 7 bases. The trim removed 6 bases at V and 2 bases at J, leaving 6 bases unmatched. CDR3 size: 14 residues. The germline CDR1 and CDR2 sequences are MDHEN and SYDVKM. CDR3: CASRITGANTEAFF. CDR3 in DNA: TGTGCCAGCAGAATCACAGGGGCTAACACTGAAGCTTTCTTT.

The chain uses TRBV5-6 and TRBJ2-1, with D possibly matching TRBD2 (5 bases). V lost 7 bases and J lost 0, with 11 bases in between. The CDR3 is 14 residues long. Germline V CDR1 and CDR2: SGHDT, YYEEEE. CDR3 region: CASARRSSYNEQFF. The CDR3 nucleotides are TGTGCCAGCGCCAGGAGGAGCTCCTACAATGAGCAGTTCTTC.

The DNA of the CDR3 is TGTGCCAGCAGTCTAAGACAGGTGAACACTGAAGCTTTCTTT. This encodes CASSLRQVNTEAFF. The J gene is TRBJ1-1, the V gene TRBV28, with a possible D match to TRBD1 (6 bases). V lost 5 bases to trimming and J lost 0 bases, with 10 bases between them. This CDR3 is built from 14 residues. Germline V lookup: CDR1 MDHEN, CDR2 SYDVKM.

This rearrangement joins TRBV13 to TRBJ2-7; 14 nucleotides match TRBD2. The CDR3 runs to 17 residues. Germline V gene data show CDR1 as PRHDT and CDR2 as FYEKMQ (reference sequence). Trimming cost V 2 bases and J 4 bases; bases outside gene matches: 7. CDR3 sequence: CASSLRLAGGPFYEQYF. The CDR3 DNA reads TGTGCCAGCAGCTTAAGACTAGCGGGAGGGCCCTTTTACGAGCAGTACTTC.

J is TRBJ2-1 and V is TRBV7-2; 11 bases line up with TRBD2. The ends lost 4 bases at V and 8 bases at J; junction bases unmatched: 4. This CDR3 comprises 14 residues. Germline V gives CDR1 SGHTA, CDR2 FQGNSA. This chain's CDR3 is CASSWTSGPDEQFF. The CDR3 DNA is TGTGCCAGCAGCTGGACTAGCGGGCCGGATGAGCAGTTCTTC.

This chain links TRBV9 with TRBJ2-5; 7 nucleotides match TRBD2. Germline loops: CDR1 SGDLS, CDR2 YYNGEE. This CDR3 has 14 residues. With V trimmed by 0 bases and J by 2 bases, 1 base remained unmatched. The DNA for the CDR3 is TGTGCCAGCAGCGTAGGGGGGGGTCAAGAGACCCAGTACTTC. Amino acids: CASSVGGGQETQYF.

The J gene is TRBJ1-5, the V gene TRBV30; 9 bases match TRBD1. The CDR3 spans 15 residues. V lost 2 bases to trimming and J lost 6 bases; unmatched junction nucleotides: 8. The germline V gene encodes CDR1 GTSNPN and CDR2 SVGIG (reference sequence). The CDR3 DNA sequence: TGTGCCTGGAGTATCGGGACAGGGACGAGTCAGCCCCAGCATTTT. Its translation is CAWSIGTGTSQPQHF.

The CDR3: CASSMGRLPGPQHF. The CDR3 DNA sequence: TGTGCCAGTAGTATGGGGAGGCTCCCTGGGCCCCAGCATTTT. The V and J genes are TRBV19 and TRBJ1-5; D not certain. Germline lookup yields CDR1 LNHDA and CDR2 SQIVND (reference sequence). The CDR3 is 14 residues long. Trimming left V 3 bases short and J 9 bases short, with 15 bases between.

The chain has TRBV2 and TRBJ1-2, with 8 bases fitting TRBD1. Germline CDR1 and CDR2: SNHLY and FYNNEI. Losses at the gene ends were 3 bases for V and 2 bases for J; bases not matched to a gene: 5. This CDR3 region has 15 residues. Here the CDR3 DNA reads TGTGCCAGCAGTGACGACAGGGGCCCAAACTATGGCTACACCTTC. Protein: CASSDDRGPNYGYTF.

The CDR3: CASSWTYSSNQPQHF. The CDR3 coding sequence is TGTGCCAGCAGTTGGACATACAGTAGCAATCAGCCCCAGCATTTT. The chain couples TRBV2 to TRBJ1-5; tentatively, D is TRBD1 (5 bases). V was cut by 5 bases and J by 0 bases, with 11 bases left in between. The CDR3 length is 15 residues. Germline V gene sequence: CDR1 SNHLY, CDR2 FYNNEI.

The CDR3 DNA is TGTGCCAGCAGTTTATCCGGACGGACAGGGGGGTCCTACGAGCAGTACTTC. It codes for CASSLSGRTGGSYEQYF. The V gene is TRBV28, the J gene TRBJ2-7; 10 bases are shared with TRBD1. The CDR3 loop spans 17 amino acids. Trimming removed 1 base from V and 1 base from J; junction bases left unmatched: 7. Germline loops: CDR1 MDHEN, CDR2 SYDVKM.

The chain joins TRBV7-8 to TRBJ2-1, with 12 bases that match TRBD2. The CDR3 totals 16 residues. Germline CDR1 SGHVS, CDR2 FQNEAQ. With 4 bases clipped from V and 8 bases from J, the junction kept 9 bases outside the gene matches. The CDR3 here is CASSSQLAGGRYEQFF. DNA for the CDR3: TGTGCCAGCAGCTCGCAACTAGCGGGAGGTAGGTATGAGCAGTTCTTC.

This chain's CDR3 is CSVGGEARPIYEQYF. For the CDR3, the DNA is TGCAGCGTTGGGGGGGAAGCTAGGCCGATTTACGAGCAGTACTTC. This chain joins TRBV29-1 and TRBJ2-7, with a weak D call TRBD2 (6 bases). The V end lost 4 bases, the J end lost 4 bases, and 20 bases lay between the germline ends. The CDR3 totals 15 residues. Germline V gives CDR1 SQVTM, CDR2 ANQGSEA.

CDR3 loop: CASSLDPKQGREQYF. CDR3 bases: TGTGCCAGCAGCTTAGATCCCAAACAGGGCCGCGAGCAGTACTTC. This chain links TRBV11-2 with TRBJ2-7; D is perhaps TRBD1 (6 bases). Germline V gene lookup returns CDR1 SGHAT and CDR2 FQNNGV. The CDR3 loop spans 15 amino acids. V was clipped by 0 bases and J by 6 bases, with 15 bases between them.

V and J are TRBV25-1 and TRBJ2-1; TRBD2 aligns across 10 bases. This CDR3 comprises 15 residues. Germline V lookup: CDR1 MGHDK, CDR2 SYGVNS. J lost 6 bases, V lost 2 bases, and 4 bases had no gene match. CDR3 loop: CASSETAGGPNEQFF. The CDR3 DNA follows: TGTGCCAGCAGTGAAACAGCGGGAGGGCCCAATGAGCAGTTCTTC.

The chain joins TRBV7-6 to TRBJ2-7, with D possibly matching TRBD2 (5 bases). Trimming took 4 bases from V and 2 from J, leaving 18 bases between them. Germline-derived CDR1 and CDR2 are SGHVS and FNYEAQ. The CDR3 has 16 residues. The CDR3 sequence: CASSSEVDSGTYEQYF. The CDR3 region has the DNA TGTGCCAGCAGCTCGGAAGTTGATTCGGGAACCTACGAGCAGTACTTC.

The chain links TRBV9 to TRBJ2-3; 11 bases agree with TRBD2. V was pared by 0 bases and J by 12 bases, with 6 bases of the junction left unmatched. This CDR3 spans 14 amino acids. Looked up from germline, CDR1 is SGDLS and CDR2 is YYNGEE. DNA for the CDR3: TGTGCCAGCAGCGTAGATCTAGCGGGAGGTTCACAGTATTTT. The encoded protein is CASSVDLAGGSQYF.

The rearrangement joins TRBV12-2 to TRBJ2-1; the table's D call TRBD1 went unverified against the DNA. TRBV12-2 is termed a pseudogene. The CDR3 is 13 amino acids. Written as DNA, the CDR3 is TGTGCAAGTCGCCCCCAGGCTTACAATGAGCAGTTCTTC. It codes for CASRPQAYNEQFF.

The V gene is TRBV6-6, the J gene TRBJ2-2; 14 nucleotides line up with TRBD2. Trimming at V came to 7 bases and at J to 4 bases, leaving 5 bases not matched to a gene. The CDR3 extends over 16 amino acids. The germline gives CDR1 MNHNY, CDR2 SVGAGI (reference sequence). The DNA of the CDR3 is TGTGCCAGCACCGGGACTAGCGGGAGAGGCACCGGGGAGCTGTTTTTT. Protein sequence: CASTGTSGRGTGELFF.

This chain links TRBV11-2 with TRBJ2-7, with a possible D match to TRBD2 (5 bases). Trimming removed 4 bases from V and 3 bases from J, with 16 bases in between. CDR1 and CDR2 from the germline V gene are SGHAT and FQNNGV. The CDR3 has 15 amino acids. Here the CDR3 reads CASSSPAAAIYEQYF. The CDR3 DNA follows: TGTGCCAGCAGCTCCCCAGCGGCCGCCATCTACGAGCAGTACTTC.

The chain carries TRBV29-1 and TRBJ2-2; 8 bases are a match to TRBD1. The junction had 5 bases not matched to a gene; V was cut back by 8 bases and J by 6 bases. Germline loops: CDR1 SQVTM, CDR2 ANQGSEA. The CDR3 spans 12 residues. The CDR3 DNA follows: TGCAGCTCGACAGGGGCGGCCGGGGAGCTGTTTTTT. Protein product: CSSTGAAGELFF.

The chain employs TRBV2 and TRBJ2-1; TRBD2 agrees at 9 bases. V gave up 7 bases and J gave up 5 bases; unmatched junction bases: 12. This CDR3 is built from 16 residues. Germline values: CDR1 SNHLY, CDR2 FYNNEI. The CDR3 nucleotides read TGTGCCAGCATTGCCCTTATAGCGGGAGAAGACAATGAGCAGTTCTTC. It yields the protein CASIALIAGEDNEQFF.

The table lists this clone with a count of one. The rearrangement links TRBV6-5 to TRBJ2-7; TRBD2 is a possible D gene (5 bases). Germline V gives CDR1 MNHEY, CDR2 SVGAGI. This CDR3 is built from 15 residues. V lost 6 bases to trimming and J lost 5 bases, with 20 bases between them. CDR3 sequence: CASSEINGVGHEQYF. In nucleotides, the CDR3 is TGTGCCAGCAGCGAAATTAACGGGGTCGGCCACGAGCAGTACTTC.